Described below is a single T cell receptor beta chain sequence and its context. Every isolated RNA sample was fully reverse transcribed, so sequencing captured expressed TCRB transcripts. Assay used: immunoSEQ multiplex PCR; TCRdb lists only in-frame clones, some missing. The sample gives around 300,000 clones, approximately 10% of which show up once; more than 0.015% is in the top ten. This entry comes from a study of beta chain features in type 1 diabetes. This CDR3 region has 19 residues. With 9 bases clipped from V and 0 bases from J, the junction kept 16 bases outside the gene matches. Germline-derived CDR1 and CDR2 are MNHEY and SMNVEV (reference sequence).

This clonotype originated in a woman in her twenties or thirties in good health. This chain connects TRBV27 to TRBJ2-4; 11 bases line up with TRBD2. Input material: naive CD4+ T cells from blood. CDR3 DNA: TGTGCCAGTTGGGGGGTGTCGGGACTAGCGGATGGAGCCAAAAACATTCAGTACTTC. It translates to CASWGVSGLADGAKNIQYF.